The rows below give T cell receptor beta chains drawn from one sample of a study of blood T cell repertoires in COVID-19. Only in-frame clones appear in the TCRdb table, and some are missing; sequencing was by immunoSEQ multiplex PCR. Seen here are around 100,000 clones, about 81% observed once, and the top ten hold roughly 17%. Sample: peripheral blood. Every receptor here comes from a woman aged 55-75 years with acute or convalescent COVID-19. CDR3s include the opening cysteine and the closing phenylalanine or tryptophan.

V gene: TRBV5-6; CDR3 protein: CASSWTRSRGHYGYTF
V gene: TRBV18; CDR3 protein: CASSPGTGLYEQYF
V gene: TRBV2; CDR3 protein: CASKRGGASGVETQYF
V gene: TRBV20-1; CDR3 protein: CSASSGGNQPQHF
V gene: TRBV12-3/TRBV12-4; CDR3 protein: CASSRLAFF
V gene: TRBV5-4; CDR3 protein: CASSSGIAGGSTDTQYF
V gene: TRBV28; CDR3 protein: CASSHRGQYEQYF
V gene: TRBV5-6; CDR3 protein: CASSNLRATGAGNTIYF
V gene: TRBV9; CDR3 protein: CASSVDGARYEQYF
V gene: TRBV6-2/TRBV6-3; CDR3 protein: CASSYRGTGGGKLFF
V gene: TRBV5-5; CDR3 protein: CASTVTGVTMNTEAFF
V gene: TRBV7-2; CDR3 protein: CASSGQVEGYTF
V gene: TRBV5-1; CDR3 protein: CASSLIAGNQETQYF
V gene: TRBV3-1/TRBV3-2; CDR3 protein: CASGAYEQYF
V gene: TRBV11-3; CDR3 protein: CASSLRQGLNSPLHF
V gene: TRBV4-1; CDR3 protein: CASSQRVGLAVSETQYF
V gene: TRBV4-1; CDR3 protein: CASSQDLRQPQHF
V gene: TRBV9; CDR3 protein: CASSGGQGGRETQYF
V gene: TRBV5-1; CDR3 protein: CASSLDGRANTGELFF
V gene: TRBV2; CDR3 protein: CASSEPSGGPNTGELFF
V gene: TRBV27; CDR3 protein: CASSLGGQANQPQHF
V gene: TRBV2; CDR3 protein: CASTMDLSYEQYF
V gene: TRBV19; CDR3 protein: CASSTAGLRTDTQYF
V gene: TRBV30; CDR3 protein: CAWGHRSNQPQHF
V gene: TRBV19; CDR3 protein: CASNKGGGNQPQHF
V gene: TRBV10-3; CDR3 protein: CAIGAGPRGQYF
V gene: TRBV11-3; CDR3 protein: CASSLGPGATYNEQFF
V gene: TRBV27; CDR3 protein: CASQKHTGTNTEAFF
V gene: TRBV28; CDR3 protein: CASSSPGHLYGYTF
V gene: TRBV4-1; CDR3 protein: CASSQEASLAKNIQYF
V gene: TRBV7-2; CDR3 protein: CASSLAGGENIQYF
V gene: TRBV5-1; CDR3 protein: CASSLRQTGTSGTHFKPDTQYF
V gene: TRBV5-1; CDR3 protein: CASSSERGGTGELFF
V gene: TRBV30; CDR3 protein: CAWSVTGDYGYTF
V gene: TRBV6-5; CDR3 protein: CATKGASAGELFF
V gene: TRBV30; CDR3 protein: CAVSQQETQYF
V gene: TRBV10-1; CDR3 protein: CASVEAGVETQYF
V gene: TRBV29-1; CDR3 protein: CSPRTGSETQYF
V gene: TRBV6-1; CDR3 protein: CASSDSGASTDTQYF
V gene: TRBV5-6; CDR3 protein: CASSLASRTYEQYF
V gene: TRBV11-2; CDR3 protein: CASSLDRGFYEQYF
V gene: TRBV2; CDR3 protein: CASRDRDVAGYTF
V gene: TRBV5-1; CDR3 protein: CASSPAGQVSYEKLFF
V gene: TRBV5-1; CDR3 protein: CASSLERGLYNEQFF
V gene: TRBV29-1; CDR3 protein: CSVRGTGNEKLFF
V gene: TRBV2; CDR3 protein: CASSELGPGAGELFF
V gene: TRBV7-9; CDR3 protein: CASSTGQGYTDTQYF
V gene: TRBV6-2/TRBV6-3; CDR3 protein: CASSHKYEQYF
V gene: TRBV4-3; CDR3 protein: CASSQDPTGGRYSEKLFF
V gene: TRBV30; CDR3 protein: CAWSVLRTQYF
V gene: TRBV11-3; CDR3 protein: CASSRSSGGEYNEQFF
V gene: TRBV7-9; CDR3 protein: CASSGTRSSYEQYF